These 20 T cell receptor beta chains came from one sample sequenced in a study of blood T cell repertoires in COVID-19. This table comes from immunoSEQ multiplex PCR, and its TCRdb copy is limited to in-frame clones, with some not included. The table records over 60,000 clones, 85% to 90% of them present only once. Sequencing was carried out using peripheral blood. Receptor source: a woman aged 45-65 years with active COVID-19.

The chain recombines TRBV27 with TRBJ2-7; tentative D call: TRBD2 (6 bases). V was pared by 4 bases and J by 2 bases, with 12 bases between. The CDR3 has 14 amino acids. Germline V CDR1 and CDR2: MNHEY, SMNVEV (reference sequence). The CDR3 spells CASSYGGMPYEQYF. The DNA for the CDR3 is TGTGCCAGCAGTTACGGCGGGATGCCCTACGAGCAGTACTTC.

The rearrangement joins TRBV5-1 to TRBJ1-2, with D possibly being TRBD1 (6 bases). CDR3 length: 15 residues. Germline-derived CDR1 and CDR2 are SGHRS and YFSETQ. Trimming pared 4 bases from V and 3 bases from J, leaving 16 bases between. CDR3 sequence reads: CASSPDLTGHYGYTF. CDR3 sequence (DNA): TGCGCCAGCAGCCCGGATCTGACAGGCCACTATGGCTACACCTTC.

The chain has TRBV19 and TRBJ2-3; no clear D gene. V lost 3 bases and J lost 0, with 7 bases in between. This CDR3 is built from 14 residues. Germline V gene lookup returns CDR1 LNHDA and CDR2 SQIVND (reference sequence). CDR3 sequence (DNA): TGTGCCAGTAGTATTGGCCCCAGCACAGATACGCAGTATTTT. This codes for CASSIGPSTDTQYF.

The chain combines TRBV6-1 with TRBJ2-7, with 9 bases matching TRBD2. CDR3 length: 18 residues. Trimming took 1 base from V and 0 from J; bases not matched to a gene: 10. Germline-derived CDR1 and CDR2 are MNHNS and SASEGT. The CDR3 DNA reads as TGTGCCAGCAGTGAAGGGTGGAGACTAGCGGTTAGCTCCTACGAGCAGTACTTC. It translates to CASSEGWRLAVSSYEQYF.

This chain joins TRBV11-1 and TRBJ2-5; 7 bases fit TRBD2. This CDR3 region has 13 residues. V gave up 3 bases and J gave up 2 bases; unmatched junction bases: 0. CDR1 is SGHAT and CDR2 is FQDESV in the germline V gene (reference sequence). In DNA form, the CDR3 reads TGTGCCAGCAGCTTCGGGGGGCAAGAGACCCAGTACTTC. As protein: CASSFGGQETQYF. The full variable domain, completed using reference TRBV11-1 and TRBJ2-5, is EAEVAQSPRYKITEKSQAVAFWCDPISGHATLYWYRQILGQGPELLVQFQDESVVDDSQLPKDRFSAERLKGVDSTLKIQPAELGDSAMYLCASSFGGQETQYFGPGTRLLVL.

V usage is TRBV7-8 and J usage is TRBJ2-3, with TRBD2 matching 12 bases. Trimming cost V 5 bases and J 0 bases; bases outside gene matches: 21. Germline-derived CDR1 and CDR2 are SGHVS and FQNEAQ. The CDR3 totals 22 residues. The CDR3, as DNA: TGTGCCAGCAGCCTAGGGGACAGGGGCGCCGGGACTAGCGGGTATAGCACAGATACGCAGTATTTT. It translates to CASSLGDRGAGTSGYSTDTQYF.

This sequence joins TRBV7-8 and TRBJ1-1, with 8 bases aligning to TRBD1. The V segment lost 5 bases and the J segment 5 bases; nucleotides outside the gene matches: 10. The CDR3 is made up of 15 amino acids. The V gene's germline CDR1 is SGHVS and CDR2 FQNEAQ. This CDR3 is CASSPGQARGTEAFF. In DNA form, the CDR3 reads TGTGCCAGCAGCCCGGGACAGGCGAGGGGAACTGAAGCTTTCTTT.

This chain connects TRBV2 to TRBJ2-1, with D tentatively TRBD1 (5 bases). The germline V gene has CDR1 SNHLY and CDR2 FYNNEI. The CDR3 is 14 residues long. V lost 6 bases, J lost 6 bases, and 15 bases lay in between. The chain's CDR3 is CASRWGLTLNEQFF. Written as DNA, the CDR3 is TGTGCCAGCAGGTGGGGCCTCACCCTCAATGAGCAGTTCTTC.

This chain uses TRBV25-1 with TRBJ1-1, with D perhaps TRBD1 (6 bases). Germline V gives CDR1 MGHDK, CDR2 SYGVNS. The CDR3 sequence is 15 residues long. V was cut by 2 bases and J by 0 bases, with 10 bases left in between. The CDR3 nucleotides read TGTGCCAGCAGTGAACCAGCAGGGGTGAACACTGAAGCTTTCTTT. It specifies CASSEPAGVNTEAFF.

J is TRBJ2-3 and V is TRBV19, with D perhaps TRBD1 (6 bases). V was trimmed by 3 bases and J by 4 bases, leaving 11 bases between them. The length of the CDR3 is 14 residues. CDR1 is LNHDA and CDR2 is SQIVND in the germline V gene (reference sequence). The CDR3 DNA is TGTGCCAGTAGTATCGAACAGGGATCAGATACGCAGTATTTT. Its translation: CASSIEQGSDTQYF.

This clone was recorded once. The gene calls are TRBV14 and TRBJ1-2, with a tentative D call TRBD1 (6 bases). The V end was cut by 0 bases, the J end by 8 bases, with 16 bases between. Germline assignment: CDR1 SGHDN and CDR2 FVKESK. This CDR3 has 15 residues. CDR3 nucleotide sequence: TGTGCCAGCAGCCAAGACTTAGGGGGTATGGGCGGCTACACCTTC. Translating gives CASSQDLGGMGGYTF.

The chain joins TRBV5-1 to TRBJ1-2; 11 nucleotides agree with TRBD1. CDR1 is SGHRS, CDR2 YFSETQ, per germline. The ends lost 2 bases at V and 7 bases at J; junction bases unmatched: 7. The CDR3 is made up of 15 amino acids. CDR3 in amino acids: CASSFSGTGGFGYTF. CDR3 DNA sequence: TGCGCCAGCAGCTTCTCCGGGACAGGGGGGTTTGGCTACACCTTC.

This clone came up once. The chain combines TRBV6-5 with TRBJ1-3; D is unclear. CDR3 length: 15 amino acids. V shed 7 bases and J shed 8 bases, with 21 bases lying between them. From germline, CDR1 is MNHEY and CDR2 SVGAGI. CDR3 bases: TGTGCCAGCACTAGAGGAGCTATTCCAGCAGACACCATATATTTT. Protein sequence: CASTRGAIPADTIYF.

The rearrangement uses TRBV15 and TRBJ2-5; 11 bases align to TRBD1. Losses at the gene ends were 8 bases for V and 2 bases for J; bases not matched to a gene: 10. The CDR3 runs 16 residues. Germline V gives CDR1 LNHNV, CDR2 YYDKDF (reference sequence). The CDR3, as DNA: TGTGCCACCCGAAGAGGGACAGGGGGGAAACAAGAGACCCAGTACTTC. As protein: CATRRGTGGKQETQYF.

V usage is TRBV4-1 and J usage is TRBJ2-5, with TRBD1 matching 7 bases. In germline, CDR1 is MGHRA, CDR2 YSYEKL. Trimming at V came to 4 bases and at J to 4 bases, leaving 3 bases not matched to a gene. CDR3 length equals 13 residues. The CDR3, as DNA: TGCGCCAGCAGCCTACAGGGGACAGAGACCCAGTACTTC. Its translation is CASSLQGTETQYF.

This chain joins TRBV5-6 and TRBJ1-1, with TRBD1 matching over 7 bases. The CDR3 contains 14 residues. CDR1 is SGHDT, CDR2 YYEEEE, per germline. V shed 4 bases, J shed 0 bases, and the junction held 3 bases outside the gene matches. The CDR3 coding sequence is TGTGCCAGCAGCCCGACAGGGATGAACACTGAAGCTTTCTTT. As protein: CASSPTGMNTEAFF.

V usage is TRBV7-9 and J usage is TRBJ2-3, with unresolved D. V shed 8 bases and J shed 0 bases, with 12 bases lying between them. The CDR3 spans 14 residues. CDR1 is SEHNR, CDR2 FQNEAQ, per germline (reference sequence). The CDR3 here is CASRPPTSTDTQYF. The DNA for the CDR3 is TGTGCCAGCCGCCCCCCGACTAGCACAGATACGCAGTATTTT.

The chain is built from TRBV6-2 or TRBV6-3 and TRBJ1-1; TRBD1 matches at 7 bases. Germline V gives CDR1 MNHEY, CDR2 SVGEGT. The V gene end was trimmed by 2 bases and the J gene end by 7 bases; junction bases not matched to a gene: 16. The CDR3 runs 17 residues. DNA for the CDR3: TGTGCCAGCAGTTACGGCCCCTCGCGGAGGGGGCGGGATGAAGCTTTCTTT. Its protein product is CASSYGPSRRGRDEAFF.

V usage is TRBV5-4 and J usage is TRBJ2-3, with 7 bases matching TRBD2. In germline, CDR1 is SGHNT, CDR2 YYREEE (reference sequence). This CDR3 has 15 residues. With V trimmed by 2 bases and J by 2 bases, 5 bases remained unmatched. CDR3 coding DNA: TGTGCCAGCAGCTTCGGGGGACTAACCACAGATACGCAGTATTTT. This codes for CASSFGGLTTDTQYF.

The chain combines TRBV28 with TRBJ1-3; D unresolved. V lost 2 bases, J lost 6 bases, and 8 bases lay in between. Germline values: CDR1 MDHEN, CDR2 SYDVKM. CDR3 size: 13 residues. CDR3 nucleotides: TGTGCCAGCAGTTTAGGGCAGGAAAACACCATATATTTT. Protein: CASSLGQENTIYF.